This TCR beta chain was identified in a study of blood T cell repertoires in COVID-19. The CDR3 contains 15 residues. V shed 2 bases and J 8 bases; nucleotides not matched to a gene: 7. In germline, CDR1 is ENHRY, CDR2 SYGVKD. Method: immunoSEQ multiplex PCR; TCRdb's copy keeps in-frame clones and lacks some. The data show 150,000 to 200,000 clones, with under 90% seen just once and about a sixth held by the top ten. Sample: PBMCs or T cells enriched from blood (not recorded which). The chain carries TRBV10-3 and TRBJ2-1; 9 bases fit TRBD2. The sequence derives from a man aged 55 to 70 who had recovered from COVID-19. This chain's CDR3 is CAISEGLAGIDEQFF. CDR3 in DNA: TGTGCCATCAGTGAGGGCCTAGCGGGGATCGATGAGCAGTTCTTC.